This T cell receptor beta chain emerged from a study of control samples from healthy donors and cancer patients. Profiling relied on immunoSEQ multiplex PCR, and the TCRdb table lists in-frame clones only, not all of them. The profile shows 95,000 to 110,000 clones, 75% to 90% of them singletons. This receptor was identified in a man aged 55 to 70 with lung cancer. Sequenced material: PBMCs.

The CDR3, as DNA: TGCGCCAGCAGCTCCGGGACGGGTGTTTATTCACCCCTCCACTTT. This codes for CASSSGTGVYSPLHF. The chain uses TRBV5-1 and TRBJ1-6; possibly TRBD1 for D (5 bases). CDR1 is SGHRS, CDR2 YFSETQ, per germline. V lost 3 bases, J lost 8 bases, and 15 bases lay in between. The CDR3 has 15 amino acids.